One TCR beta chain is described in this entry. This entry comes from a study of blood T cell repertoires in COVID-19. Study-wide background: From the United States, Italy and Spain came samples of acute and convalescent COVID-19. PBMCs, B-cell-depleted T cells, or T cells provided the cDNA or gDNA that made up the material.

V lost 4 bases and J lost 11; bases outside the gene matches: 9. Germline V gives CDR1 LGHDT, CDR2 YNNKEL (reference sequence). The CDR3 has 14 amino acids. Authors' methods: Reference gene primer amplification yielded estimated nucleated cell counts. The repertoire was sequenced with immunoSEQ multiplex PCR; TCRdb's copy has only in-frame clones and lacks some. V, J and clone size reflect that table, while D and trimming were determined from the DNA. The sample holds over 250,000 clones, about 89% seen once. Material: peripheral blood. The J gene is TRBJ2-4, the V gene TRBV3-1 (or the pseudogene TRBV3-2), with TRBD1 matching 9 bases. This clonotype was sampled from a woman in her sixties with acute or convalescent COVID-19. The CDR3 sequence: CASSPRTGESLQYF. CDR3 bases: TGTGCCAGCAGCCCGAGGACAGGGGAGTCCCTTCAGTACTTC.